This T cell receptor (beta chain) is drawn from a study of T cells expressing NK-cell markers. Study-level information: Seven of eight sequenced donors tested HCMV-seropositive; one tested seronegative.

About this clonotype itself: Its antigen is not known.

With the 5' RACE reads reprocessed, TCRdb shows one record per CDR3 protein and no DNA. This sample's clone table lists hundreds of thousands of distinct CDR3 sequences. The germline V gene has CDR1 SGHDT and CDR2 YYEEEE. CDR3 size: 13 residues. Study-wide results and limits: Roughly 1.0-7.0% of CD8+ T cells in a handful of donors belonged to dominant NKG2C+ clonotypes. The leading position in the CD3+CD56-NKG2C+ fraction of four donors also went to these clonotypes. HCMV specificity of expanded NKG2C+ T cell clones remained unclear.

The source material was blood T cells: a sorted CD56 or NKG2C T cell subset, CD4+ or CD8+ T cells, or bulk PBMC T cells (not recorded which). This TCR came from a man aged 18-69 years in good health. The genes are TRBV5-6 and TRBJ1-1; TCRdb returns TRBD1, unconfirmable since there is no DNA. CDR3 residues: CASSRGPGTEAFF.